This T cell receptor beta chain was identified during a study of radiation and T cells in renal cell carcinoma. Study observations and caveats: No pretreatment tumor biopsies were available for baseline clonotypes.

Time point noted: blood 4 weeks post-SBRT, at nephrectomy. Indicated treatment: 15 Gy SBRT to primary tumor, nephrectomy 4 weeks later. Nephrectomy followed 15 Gy stereotactic body radiation by 4 weeks. As concerns this clone: The antigen is unknown.

Trimming took off 5 bases at V and 9 bases at J, with 16 bases between the two ends. Looked up from germline, CDR1 is MDHEN and CDR2 is SYDVKM. This CDR3 has 14 residues. Assay: immunoSEQ multiplex PCR; the TCRdb copy retains only in-frame clones and omits some. The data hold approximately 92,000 clones, with 70% to 90% observed a single time. The sequence was obtained from a man aged 45 to 65 with renal cell carcinoma. The sequenced sample was blood, obtained from a patient whose treatment included radiotherapy and nephrectomy. This sequence joins TRBV28 and TRBJ2-2; D unresolved. Here the CDR3 reads CASSLLRQARELFF. The DNA of the CDR3 is TGTGCCAGCAGTCTACTAAGGCAGGCCAGGGAGCTGTTTTTT.